This TCR beta chain was recovered during a study of cytomegalovirus exposure and HLA in healthy donors. PCR amplification relied on 60 Vbeta primers (plus 13 Jbeta primers). Some clones are missing from TCRdb's copy, which holds only in-frame ones; the method was immunoSEQ multiplex PCR. The sample has 150,000 to 200,000 clones, approximately 85% seen once. General observations from the study: Later work showed greater clonal expansion in HLA-associated TCR beta chains than in equally common others. The sole available immune exposure information was CMV serostatus.

The table lists this clone with a count of one. What it recognizes is unknown. This CDR3 comprises 15 residues. Germline V lookup: CDR1 SGHVS, CDR2 FQNEAQ. V lost 6 bases and J lost 0; bases outside the gene matches: 3. The origin of this receptor is a woman in her forties or fifties in good health and CMV-seronegative. The sample consisted of PBMCs. The chain combines TRBV7-8 with TRBJ2-3; TRBD2 aligns across 10 bases. The CDR3 loop is CASRRSGGSTDTQYF. CDR3 bases: TGTGCCAGCAGACGTAGCGGGGGGAGCACAGATACGCAGTATTTT. The full variable domain, in which reference TRBV7-8 and TRBJ2-3 provide the parts outside the CDR3, is GAGVSQSPRYKVAKRGQDVALRCDPISGHVSLFWYQQALGQGPEFLTYFQNEAQLDKSGLPSDRFFAERPEGSVSTLKIQRTQQEDSAVYLCASRRSGGSTDTQYFGPGTRLTVL.